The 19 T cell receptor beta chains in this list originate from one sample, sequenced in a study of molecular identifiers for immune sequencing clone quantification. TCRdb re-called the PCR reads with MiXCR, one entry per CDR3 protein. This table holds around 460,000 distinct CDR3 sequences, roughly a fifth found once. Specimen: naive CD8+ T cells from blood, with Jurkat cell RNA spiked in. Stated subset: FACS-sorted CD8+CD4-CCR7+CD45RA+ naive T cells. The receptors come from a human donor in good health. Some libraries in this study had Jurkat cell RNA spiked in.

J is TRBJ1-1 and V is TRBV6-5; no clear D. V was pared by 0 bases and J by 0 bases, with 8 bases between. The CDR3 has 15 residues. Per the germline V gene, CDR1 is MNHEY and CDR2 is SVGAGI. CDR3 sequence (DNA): TGTGCCAGCAGTTACTCGAAGGGTTTGAACACTGAAGCTTTCTTT. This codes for CASSYSKGLNTEAFF.

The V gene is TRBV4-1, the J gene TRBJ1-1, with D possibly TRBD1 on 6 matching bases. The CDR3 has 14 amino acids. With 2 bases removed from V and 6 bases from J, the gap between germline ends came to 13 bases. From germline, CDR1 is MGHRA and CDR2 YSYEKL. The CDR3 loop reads CASSQTGIRAEAFF. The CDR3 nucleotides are TGCGCCAGCAGCCAAACAGGGATTCGGGCTGAAGCTTTCTTT.

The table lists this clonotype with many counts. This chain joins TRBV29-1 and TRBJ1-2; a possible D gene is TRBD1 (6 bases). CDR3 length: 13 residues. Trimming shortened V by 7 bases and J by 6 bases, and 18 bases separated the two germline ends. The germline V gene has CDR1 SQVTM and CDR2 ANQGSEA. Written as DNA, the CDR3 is TGCAGCGCTGACGGATCAGGGGTTCATGGCTACACCTTC. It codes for CSADGSGVHGYTF.

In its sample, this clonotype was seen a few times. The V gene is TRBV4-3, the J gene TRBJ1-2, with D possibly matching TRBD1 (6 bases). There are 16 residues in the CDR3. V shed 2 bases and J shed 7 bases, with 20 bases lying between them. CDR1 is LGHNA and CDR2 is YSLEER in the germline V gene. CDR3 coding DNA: TGCGCCAGCAGCCAAAGGGCAACAGGGTTTCAGGGTGGCTACACCTTC. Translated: CASSQRATGFQGGYTF.

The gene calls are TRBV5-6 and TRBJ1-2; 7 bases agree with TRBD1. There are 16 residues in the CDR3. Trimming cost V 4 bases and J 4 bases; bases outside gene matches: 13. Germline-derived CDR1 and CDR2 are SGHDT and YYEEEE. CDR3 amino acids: CASSAGQAKNPYGYTF. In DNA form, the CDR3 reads TGTGCCAGCAGCGCTGGACAGGCCAAAAACCCCTATGGCTACACCTTC.

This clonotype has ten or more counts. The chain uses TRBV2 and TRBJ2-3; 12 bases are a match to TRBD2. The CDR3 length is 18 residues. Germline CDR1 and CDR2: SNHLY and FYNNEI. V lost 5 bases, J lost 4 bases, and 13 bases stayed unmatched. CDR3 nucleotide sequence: TGTGCCAGCAGTCTAACGTTCTCGACTAGCGGGAGTTCAGATACGCAGTATTTT. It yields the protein CASSLTFSTSGSSDTQYF.

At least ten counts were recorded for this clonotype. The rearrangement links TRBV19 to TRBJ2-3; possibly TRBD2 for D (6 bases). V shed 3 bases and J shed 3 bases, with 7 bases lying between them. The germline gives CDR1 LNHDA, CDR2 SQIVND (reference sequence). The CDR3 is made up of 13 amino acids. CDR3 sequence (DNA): TGTGCCAGTAGTATGGGACTGACAGATACGCAGTATTTT. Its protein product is CASSMGLTDTQYF. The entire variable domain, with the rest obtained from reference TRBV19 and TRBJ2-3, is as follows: DGGITQSPKYLFRKEGQNVTLSCEQNLNHDAMYWYRQDPGQGLRLIYYSQIVNDFQKGDIAEGYSVSREKKESFPLTVTSAQKNPTAFYLCASSMGLTDTQYFGPGTRLTVL.

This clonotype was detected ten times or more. The CDR3 sequence is CASSQHKEMNTEAFF. In nucleotides, the CDR3 is TGCGCCAGCAGCCAACACAAAGAGATGAACACTGAAGCTTTCTTT. The rearrangement links TRBV4-1 to TRBJ1-1; unclear D gene. In germline, CDR1 is MGHRA, CDR2 YSYEKL. The CDR3 spans 15 residues. V was cut by 2 bases and J by 0 bases, with 10 bases left in between.

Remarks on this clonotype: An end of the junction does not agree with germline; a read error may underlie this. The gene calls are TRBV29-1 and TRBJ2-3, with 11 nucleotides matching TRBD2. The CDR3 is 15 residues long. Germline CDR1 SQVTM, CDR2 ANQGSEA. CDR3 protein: CSVVLGTSGTGTQYF. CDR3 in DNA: TGCAGCGTTGTTTTAGGGACTAGCGGCACAGGTACGCAGTATTTT.

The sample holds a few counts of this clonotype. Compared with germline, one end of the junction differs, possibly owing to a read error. In DNA, the CDR3 is TGTGCCAGCGGCCAGGGGACCTTGATGAACACTGAAGCTTTCTTT. Its translation is CASGQGTLMNTEAFF. The V and J genes are TRBV4-2 and TRBJ1-1; a possible D gene is TRBD1 (6 bases). The CDR3 contains 15 residues. CDR1 is LGHNA, CDR2 YNFKEQ, per germline.

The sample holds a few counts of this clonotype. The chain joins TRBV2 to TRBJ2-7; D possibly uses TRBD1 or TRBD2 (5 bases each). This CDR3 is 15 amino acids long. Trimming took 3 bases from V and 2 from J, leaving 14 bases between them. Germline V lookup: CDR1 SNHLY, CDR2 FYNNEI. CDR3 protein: CASSDEGFYPYEQYF. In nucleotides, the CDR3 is TGTGCCAGCAGTGATGAGGGGTTTTATCCCTACGAGCAGTACTTC.

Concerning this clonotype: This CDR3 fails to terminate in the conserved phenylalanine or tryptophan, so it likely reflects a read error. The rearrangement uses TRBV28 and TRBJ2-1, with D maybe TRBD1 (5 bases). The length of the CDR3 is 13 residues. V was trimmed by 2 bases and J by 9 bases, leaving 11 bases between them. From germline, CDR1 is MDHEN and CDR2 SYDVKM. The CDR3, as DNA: TGTGCCAGCAGTTTACAAGGGGCAAGTGAGCAGTTCTCC. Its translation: CASSLQGASEQFS.

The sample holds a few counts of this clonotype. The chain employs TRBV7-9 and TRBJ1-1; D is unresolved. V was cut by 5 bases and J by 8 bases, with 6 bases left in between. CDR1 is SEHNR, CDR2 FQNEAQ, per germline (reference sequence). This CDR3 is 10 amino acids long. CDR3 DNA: TGTGCCAGCAGCCAGACAGAAGCTTTCTTT. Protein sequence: CASSQTEAFF.

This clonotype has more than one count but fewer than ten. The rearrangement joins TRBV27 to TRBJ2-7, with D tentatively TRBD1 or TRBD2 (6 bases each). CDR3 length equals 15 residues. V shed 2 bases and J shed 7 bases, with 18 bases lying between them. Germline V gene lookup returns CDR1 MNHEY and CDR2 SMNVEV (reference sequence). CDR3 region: CASSLGGQGFREQYF. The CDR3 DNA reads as TGTGCCAGCAGTTTAGGGGGGCAGGGGTTTAGGGAGCAGTACTTC.

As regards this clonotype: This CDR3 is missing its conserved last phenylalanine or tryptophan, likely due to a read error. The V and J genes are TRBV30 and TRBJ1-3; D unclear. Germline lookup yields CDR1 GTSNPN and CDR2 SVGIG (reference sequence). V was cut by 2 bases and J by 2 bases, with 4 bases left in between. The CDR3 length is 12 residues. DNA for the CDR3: TGTGCCTGGAGTTTCGCTGGAAACACCATATATATT. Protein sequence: CAWSFAGNTIYI.

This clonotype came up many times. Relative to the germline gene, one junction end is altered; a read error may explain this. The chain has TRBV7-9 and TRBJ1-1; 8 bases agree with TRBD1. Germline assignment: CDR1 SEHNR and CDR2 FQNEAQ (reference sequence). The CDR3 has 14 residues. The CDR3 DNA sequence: TGCGCCAGCAGCTCGACAGGGGCGAACACTGAAGCTTTCTTT. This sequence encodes CASSSTGANTEAFF.

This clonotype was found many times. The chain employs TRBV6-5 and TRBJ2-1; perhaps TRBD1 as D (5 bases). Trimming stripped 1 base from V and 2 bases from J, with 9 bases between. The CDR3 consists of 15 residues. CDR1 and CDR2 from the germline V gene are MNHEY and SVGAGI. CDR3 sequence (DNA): TGTGCCAGCAGTTACTTAGGGGTTGCCTACAATGAGCAGTTCTTC. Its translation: CASSYLGVAYNEQFF.

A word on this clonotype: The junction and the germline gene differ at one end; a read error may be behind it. CDR3 protein: CACSPIYEQYF. The CDR3 DNA follows: TGCGCCTGCAGTCCCATCTACGAGCAGTACTTC. The J gene is TRBJ2-7, the V gene TRBV10-1; no clear D gene. Germline V gives CDR1 WNHNN, CDR2 SYGVQD (reference sequence). The CDR3 runs to 11 residues.

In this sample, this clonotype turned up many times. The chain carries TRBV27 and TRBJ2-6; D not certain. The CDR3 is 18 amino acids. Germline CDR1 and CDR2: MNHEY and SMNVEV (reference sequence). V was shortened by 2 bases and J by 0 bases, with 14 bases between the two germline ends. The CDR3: CASSLKRVIGSGANVLTF. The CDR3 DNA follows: TGTGCCAGCAGTTTAAAAAGGGTTATAGGCTCTGGGGCCAACGTCCTGACTTTC.